The rows below give T cell receptor beta chains drawn from one sample of a study of T-cell memory formation after mild COVID-19. TCRdb reprocessed the 5' RACE reads via MiXCR and lists one record per CDR3 protein. The profile shows 500,000 to 600,000 distinct CDR3 sequences, about a sixth of them singletons. Sample: PBMCs or a T cell subset sorted from them (not recorded which). Every receptor here comes from an adult woman who had mild COVID-19 (a few samples of this study predate the infection). Cell type and time point are not known. Each CDR3 is given with its conserved first and last residue. The order of the fields is D gene, J gene, V gene, clone size, CDR3 DNA, CDR3 protein. A D gene is named only where the DNA matches it firmly. Not all rows give a size; the values are once, few, many and, for expanded clones, a class.

>.|TRBJ1-1|TRBV6-1|.
TGTGCCAGCATGTACACAAGACTTGAAGCTTTCTTT
CASMYTRLEAFF
>.|TRBJ2-1|TRBV9|.
TGTGCCAGCAGCGTAGTGGGGCGGGCGAGCTCCTACAATGAGCAGTTCTTC
CASSVVGRASSYNEQFF
>TRBD2|TRBJ2-1|TRBV24-1|many
TGTGCCACCAGTGATCCGGGACTAGCGGGAGTTGAGCAGTTCTTC
CATSDPGLAGVEQFF
>TRBD1|TRBJ2-3|TRBV6-5|few
TGTGCCAGCAGCAGGACAGGGGGTGTCGCAGATACGCAGTATTTT
CASSRTGGVADTQYF
>.|TRBJ2-5|TRBV7-9|many
TGTGCCAGCAGCCAGAGTTTGGGCGCAACCAGTCAAGAGACCCAGTACTTC
CASSQSLGATSQETQYF
>.|TRBJ1-2|TRBV29-1|.
TGCAGCGTTCACCAGTATGGCTACACCTTC
CSVHQYGYTF
>.|TRBJ1-5|TRBV4-1|many
TGCGCCAGCAGCCAAGTTGACAGTAGGAACCAGCCCCAGCATTTT
CASSQVDSRNQPQHF
>TRBD2|TRBJ2-1|TRBV7-9|few
TGTGCCAGCAGCCCCTCCCAGGTAGCGGGAGGGCCTTTTAATGAGCAGTTCTTC
CASSPSQVAGGPFNEQFF
>TRBD1|TRBJ2-2|TRBV6-5|.
TGTGCCAGCAGTTACTCGGACAGGGCAGGAACCGGGGAGCTGTTTTTT
CASSYSDRAGTGELFF
>TRBD2|TRBJ2-3|TRBV7-2|.
TGTGCCAGCAGCTTATTAGCGGGGCTCACAGATACGCAGTATTTT
CASSLLAGLTDTQYF
>TRBD1|TRBJ2-5|TRBV5-5|few
TGTGCCAGCAGCTCGGGACAGGGAAGGAGAGAAGAGACCCAGTACTTC
CASSSGQGRREETQYF
>TRBD2|TRBJ2-2|TRBV12-3/TRBV12-4|many
TGTGCCAGCAGTTTCGGGACTAGCGGGGTGAACACCGGGGAGCTGTTTTTT
CASSFGTSGVNTGELFF
>.|TRBJ2-1|TRBV10-3|few
TGTGCCATCAAGAGCCCGGGACGGATTATCCATGAGCAGTTCTTC
CAIKSPGRIIHEQFF
>.|TRBJ2-3|TRBV12-3/TRBV12-4|.
TGTGCCAGCAGTTTCGAGCGCACAGATACGCAGTATTTT
CASSFERTDTQYF
>TRBD1|TRBJ2-2|TRBV29-1|few
TGCAGCGCGGACAGGGGTAACACCGGGGAGCTGTTTTTT
CSADRGNTGELFF
>.|TRBJ1-1|TRBV28|few
TGTGCCAGCAGTACCGGTTTTAGTGCTGAAGCTTTCTTT
CASSTGFSAEAFF
>.|TRBJ1-1|TRBV2|.
TGTGCCAGCAGTGATAATTTCCGGAATATGAACACTGAAGCTTTCTTT
CASSDNFRNMNTEAFF
>.|TRBJ1-2|TRBV5-1|.
TGCGCCAGCAGTTGGGGTACTGAGGATGGCTACACCTTC
CASSWGTEDGYTF
>.|TRBJ2-7|TRBV24-1|many
TGTGCCACCAGTGAAGGGGGGATCCCCTACGAGCAGTACTTC
CATSEGGIPYEQYF
>.|TRBJ1-1|TRBV2|.
TGTGCCAGCAGTGCCCTATACAGGGTAACTGAAGCTTTCTTT
CASSALYRVTEAFF
>.|TRBJ2-2|TRBV9|few
TGTGCCAGCAGCGTAGACGGCGGAGCGAACACCGGGGAGCTGTTTTTT
CASSVDGGANTGELFF
>.|TRBJ2-1|TRBV11-2|.
TGTGCCAGCAGCTTAGTATACCTGGAGGCCTACAATGAGCAGTTCTTC
CASSLVYLEAYNEQFF
>TRBD1|TRBJ2-4|TRBV7-2|few
TGTGCCAGCAGATCCCCCGGGACAGGGGAAAACATTCAGTACTTC
CASRSPGTGENIQYF